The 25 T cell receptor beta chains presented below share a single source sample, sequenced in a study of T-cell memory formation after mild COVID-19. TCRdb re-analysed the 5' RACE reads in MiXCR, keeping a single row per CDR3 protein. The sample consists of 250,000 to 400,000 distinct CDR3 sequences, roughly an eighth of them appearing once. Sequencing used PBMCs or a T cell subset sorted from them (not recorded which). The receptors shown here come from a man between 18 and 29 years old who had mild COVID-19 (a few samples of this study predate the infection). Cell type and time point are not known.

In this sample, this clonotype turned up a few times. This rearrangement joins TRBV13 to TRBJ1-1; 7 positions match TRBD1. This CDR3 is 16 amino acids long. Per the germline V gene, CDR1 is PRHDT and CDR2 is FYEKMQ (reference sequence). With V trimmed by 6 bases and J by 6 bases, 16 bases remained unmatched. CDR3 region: CASSTEKTRGAAEAFF. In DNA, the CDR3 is TGTGCCAGCAGTACCGAAAAAACCAGGGGGGCGGCTGAAGCTTTCTTT. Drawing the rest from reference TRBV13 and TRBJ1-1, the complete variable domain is AAGVIQSPRHLIKEKRETATLKCYPIPRHDTVYWYQQGPGQDPQFLISFYEKMQSDKGSIPDRFSAQQFSDYHSELNMSSLELGDSALYFCASSTEKTRGAAEAFFGQGTRLTVV.

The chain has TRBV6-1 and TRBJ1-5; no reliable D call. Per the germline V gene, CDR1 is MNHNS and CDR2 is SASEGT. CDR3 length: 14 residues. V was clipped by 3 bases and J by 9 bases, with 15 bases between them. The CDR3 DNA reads TGTGCCAGCAGTGATGTGGGAAACCGTTCGCCCCAGCATTTT. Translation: CASSDVGNRSPQHF.

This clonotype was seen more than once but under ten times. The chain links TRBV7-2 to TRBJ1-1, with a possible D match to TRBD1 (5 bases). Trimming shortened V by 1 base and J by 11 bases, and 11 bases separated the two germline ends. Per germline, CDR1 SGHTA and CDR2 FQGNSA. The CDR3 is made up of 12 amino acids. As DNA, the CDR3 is TGTGCCAGCAGCTTAGAGGCAGGGACGGCTTTCTTT. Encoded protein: CASSLEAGTAFF.

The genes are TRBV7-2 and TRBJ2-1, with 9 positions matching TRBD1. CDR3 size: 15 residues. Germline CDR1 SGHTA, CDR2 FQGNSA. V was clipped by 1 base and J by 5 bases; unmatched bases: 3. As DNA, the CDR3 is TGTGCCAGCAGCTTAGGACAGGGGGGGAACAATGAGCAGTTCTTC. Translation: CASSLGQGGNNEQFF.

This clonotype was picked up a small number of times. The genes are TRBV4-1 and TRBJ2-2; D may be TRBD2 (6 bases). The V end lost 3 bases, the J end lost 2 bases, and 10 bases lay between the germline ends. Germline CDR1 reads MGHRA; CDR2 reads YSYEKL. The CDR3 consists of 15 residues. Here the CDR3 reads CASSHGTSNTGELFF. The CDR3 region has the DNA TGCGCCAGCAGCCACGGGACTTCTAACACCGGGGAGCTGTTTTTT.

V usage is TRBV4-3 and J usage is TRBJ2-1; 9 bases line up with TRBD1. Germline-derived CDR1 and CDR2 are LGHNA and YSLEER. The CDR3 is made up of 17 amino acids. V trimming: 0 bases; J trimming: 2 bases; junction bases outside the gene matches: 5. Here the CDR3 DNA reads TGCGCCAGCAGCCAAGATTTTCGGGACAGGGCCTACAATGAGCAGTTCTTC. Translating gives CASSQDFRDRAYNEQFF.

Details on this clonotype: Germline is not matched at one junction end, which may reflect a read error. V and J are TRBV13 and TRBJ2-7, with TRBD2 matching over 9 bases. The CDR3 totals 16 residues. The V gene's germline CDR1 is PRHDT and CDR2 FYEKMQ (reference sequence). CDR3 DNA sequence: TGTGCCAGCAGCGTAGGCGCTAGCGGGGTTACCTACGAGCAGTACTTC. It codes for CASSVGASGVTYEQYF.

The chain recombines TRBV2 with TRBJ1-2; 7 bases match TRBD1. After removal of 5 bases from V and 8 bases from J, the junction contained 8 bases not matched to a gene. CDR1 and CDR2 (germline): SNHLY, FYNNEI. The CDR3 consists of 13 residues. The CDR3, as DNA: TGTGCCAGCAGTCAAGACAGGGTACGCGGCTACACCTTC. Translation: CASSQDRVRGYTF.

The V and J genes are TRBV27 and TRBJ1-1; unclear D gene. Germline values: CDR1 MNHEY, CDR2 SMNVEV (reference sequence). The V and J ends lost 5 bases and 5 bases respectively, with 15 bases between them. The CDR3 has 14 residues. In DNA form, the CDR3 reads TGTGCCAGCAGTGGGGTTGGAGGTGGGACTGAAGCTTTCTTT. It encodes CASSGVGGGTEAFF.

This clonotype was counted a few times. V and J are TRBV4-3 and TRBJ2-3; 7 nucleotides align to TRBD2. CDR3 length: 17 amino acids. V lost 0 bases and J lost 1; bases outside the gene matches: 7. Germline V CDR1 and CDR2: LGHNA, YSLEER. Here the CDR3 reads CASSQDSTAGGTDTQYF. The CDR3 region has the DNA TGCGCCAGCAGCCAAGATAGTACGGCGGGGGGCACAGATACGCAGTATTTT.

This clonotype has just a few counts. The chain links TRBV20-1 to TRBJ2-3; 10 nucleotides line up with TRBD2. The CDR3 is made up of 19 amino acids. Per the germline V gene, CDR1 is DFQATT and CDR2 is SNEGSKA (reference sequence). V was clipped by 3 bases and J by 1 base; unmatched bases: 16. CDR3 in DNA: TGCAGTGCTAGTTCCCTAACTAGCGGGGAAAGTTTCGGCACAGATACGCAGTATTTT. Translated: CSASSLTSGESFGTDTQYF.

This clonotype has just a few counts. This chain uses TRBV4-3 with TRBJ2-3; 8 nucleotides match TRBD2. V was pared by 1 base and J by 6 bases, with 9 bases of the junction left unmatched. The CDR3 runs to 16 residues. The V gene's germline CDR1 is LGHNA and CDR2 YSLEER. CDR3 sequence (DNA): TGCGCCAGCAGCCAAGGACCGGGACTAGAACCCGATACGCAGTATTTT. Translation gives CASSQGPGLEPDTQYF.

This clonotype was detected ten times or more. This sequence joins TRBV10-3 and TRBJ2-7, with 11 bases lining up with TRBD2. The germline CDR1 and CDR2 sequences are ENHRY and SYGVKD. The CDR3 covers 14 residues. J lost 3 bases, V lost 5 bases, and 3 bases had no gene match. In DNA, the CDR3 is TGTGCCATCAGTAGACTAGCGGGGTACTACGAGCAGTACTTC. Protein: CAISRLAGYYEQYF.

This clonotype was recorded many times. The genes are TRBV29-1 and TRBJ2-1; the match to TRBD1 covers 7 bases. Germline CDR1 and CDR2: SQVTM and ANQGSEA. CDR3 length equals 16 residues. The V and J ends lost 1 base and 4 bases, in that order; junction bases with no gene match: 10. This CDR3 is CSVEGHRDSRYNEQFF. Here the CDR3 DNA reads TGCAGCGTTGAAGGTCACCGGGACAGCCGTTACAATGAGCAGTTCTTC.

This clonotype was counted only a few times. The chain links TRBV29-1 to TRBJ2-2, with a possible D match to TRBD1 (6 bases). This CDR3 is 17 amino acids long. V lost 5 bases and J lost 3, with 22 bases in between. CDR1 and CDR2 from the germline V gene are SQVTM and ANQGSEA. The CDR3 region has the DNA TGCAGCGTTTCTCGGTATCGGGACAACCTATACACCGGGGAGCTGTTTTTT. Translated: CSVSRYRDNLYTGELFF.

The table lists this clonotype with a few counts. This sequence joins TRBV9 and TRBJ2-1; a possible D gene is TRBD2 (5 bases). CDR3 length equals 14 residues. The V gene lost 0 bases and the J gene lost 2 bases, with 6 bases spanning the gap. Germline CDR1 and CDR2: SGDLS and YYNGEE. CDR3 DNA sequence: TGTGCCAGCAGCGTAGGAGGGCCCTACAATGAGCAGTTCTTC. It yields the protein CASSVGGPYNEQFF.

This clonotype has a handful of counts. The DNA of the CDR3 is TGTGCCAGCAGTACCCACCGGGCGGACAGGGGAGAAGAGGTGCAGTACTTC. Its protein product is CASSTHRADRGEEVQYF. The chain recombines TRBV6-5 with TRBJ2-7, with 9 positions matching TRBD1. CDR1 MNHEY and CDR2 SVGAGI come from the germline V gene. V shed 5 bases, J shed 9 bases, and the junction held 20 bases outside the gene matches. The length of the CDR3 is 17 residues.

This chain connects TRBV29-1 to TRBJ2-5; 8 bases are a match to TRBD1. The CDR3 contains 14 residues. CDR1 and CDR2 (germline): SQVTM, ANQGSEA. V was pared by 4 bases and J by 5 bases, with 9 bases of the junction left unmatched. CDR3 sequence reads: CSVVSRGLGETQYF. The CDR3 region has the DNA TGCAGCGTTGTATCCAGGGGGCTCGGGGAGACCCAGTACTTC.

The DNA of the CDR3 is TGTGCCAGCGGATACTCCGGGACAGGGTACCAGTACGTC. The encoded protein is CASGYSGTGYQYV. The chain joins TRBV2 to TRBJ2-7; TRBD1 matches at 9 bases. CDR3 length: 13 residues. Germline V gene sequence: CDR1 SNHLY, CDR2 FYNNEI. The V segment lost 8 bases and the J segment 10 bases; nucleotides outside the gene matches: 12.

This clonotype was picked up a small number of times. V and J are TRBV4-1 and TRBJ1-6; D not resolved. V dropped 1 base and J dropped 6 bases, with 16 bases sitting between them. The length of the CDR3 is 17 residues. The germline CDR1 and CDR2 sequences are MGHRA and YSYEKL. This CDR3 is CASSQAPSTGSNSPLHF. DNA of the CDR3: TGCGCCAGCAGCCAAGCTCCCTCGACGGGATCTAATTCACCCCTCCACTTT.

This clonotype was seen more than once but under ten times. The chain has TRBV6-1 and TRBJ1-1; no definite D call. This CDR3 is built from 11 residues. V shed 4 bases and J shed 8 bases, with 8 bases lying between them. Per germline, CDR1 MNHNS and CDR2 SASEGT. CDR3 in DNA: TGTGCCAGCAGTGTCCCCATGGAAGCTTTCTTT. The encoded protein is CASSVPMEAFF.

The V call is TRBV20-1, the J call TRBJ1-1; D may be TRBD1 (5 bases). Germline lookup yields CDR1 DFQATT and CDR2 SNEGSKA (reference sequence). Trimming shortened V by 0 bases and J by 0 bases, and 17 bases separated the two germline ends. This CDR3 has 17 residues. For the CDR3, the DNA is TGCAGTGCTAGAGATTTCAGGCGACAGAGACTGAACACTGAAGCTTTCTTT. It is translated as CSARDFRRQRLNTEAFF.

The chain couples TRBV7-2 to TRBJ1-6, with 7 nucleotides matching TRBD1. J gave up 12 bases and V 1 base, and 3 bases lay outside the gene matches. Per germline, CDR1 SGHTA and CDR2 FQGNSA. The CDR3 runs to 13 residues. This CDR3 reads CASSLEQGLPLHF. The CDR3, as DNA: TGTGCCAGCAGCTTAGAACAGGGGCTACCCCTCCACTTT.

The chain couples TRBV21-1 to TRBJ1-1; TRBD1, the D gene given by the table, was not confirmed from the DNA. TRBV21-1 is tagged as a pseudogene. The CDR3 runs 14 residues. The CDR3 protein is CASKWRGRNTEAFF. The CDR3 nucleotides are TGTGCCAGCAAATGGAGGGGGAGGAACACTGAAGCTTTCTTT.

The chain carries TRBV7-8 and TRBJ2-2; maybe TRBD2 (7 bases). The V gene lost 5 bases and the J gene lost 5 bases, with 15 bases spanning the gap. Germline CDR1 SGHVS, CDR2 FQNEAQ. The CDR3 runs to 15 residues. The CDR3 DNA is TGTGCCAGCAGCGAGAGGGGGGGAAAAACCGGGGAGCTGTTTTTT. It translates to CASSERGGKTGELFF.